This paragraph reports one TCR beta chain. Libraries were prepared by immunoSEQ multiplex PCR; TCRdb keeps only in-frame clonotypes and omits some of them. The table includes 90,000 to 120,000 clones, almost 95% detected once. The data were obtained in a study of T cell changes during pregnancy in multiple sclerosis. After removal of 2 bases from V and 3 bases from J, the junction contained 4 bases not matched to a gene. From germline, CDR1 is MGHRA and CDR2 YSYEKL. The CDR3 runs to 14 residues. This sequence joins TRBV4-1 and TRBJ2-7; 7 bases agree with TRBD1. The sequencing here drew on peripheral blood, taken before pregnancy. This TCR derives from a female donor with multiple sclerosis, enrolled in a pregnancy study. The CDR3 DNA reads TGCGCCAGCAGCCAACTGGGACAGAGCTACGAGCAGTACTTC. Residues: CASSQLGQSYEQYF.